Reported below is one TCR beta chain. Germline-derived CDR1 and CDR2 are SGHNT and YYREEE (reference sequence). The CDR3 is 13 amino acids. With 5 bases removed from V and 4 bases from J, the gap between germline ends came to 12 bases. The data stem from a study of T cell responses to AZD1222 COVID-19 vaccine. Across the whole study: Some second doses came at about 4 weeks and others at about 12 weeks; these were pooled.

Clones were sequenced by immunoSEQ multiplex PCR, and TCRdb holds only the in-frame ones, with some missing. The table includes about 97,000 clones, around nine tenths detected once. V and J are TRBV5-4 and TRBJ1-1; weak D call: TRBD1 (5 bases). The clonotype was recovered from an adult in good health. The source material was peripheral blood, sampled on day 0 of AZD1222 vaccination. The CDR3 bases are TGTGCCAGCAGGGGGGTAATTGGCACTGAAGCTTTCTTT. This codes for CASRGVIGTEAFF.